These 2 T cell receptor beta chains share one sample of origin, sequenced in a study of shared clonotypes between healthy human individuals. Profiling relied on immunoSEQ multiplex PCR, and the TCRdb table lists in-frame clones only, not all of them. The data hold around 1,000,000 clones, with 60% to 80% observed a single time. Sequenced input: memory CD4+ T cells from PBMCs. The sample's subset: CD45RA-negative fraction. These receptors originate from a man aged 18 to 35 in good health. Some clones in this sample may be carry-over from other donors' samples.

The V call is TRBV6-5, the J call TRBJ2-7; D may be TRBD1 (6 bases). The CDR3 runs to 15 residues. Between the trimmed V and J ends, which lost 8 bases and 4 bases, there was a span of 21 bases. In germline, CDR1 is MNHEY, CDR2 SVGAGI. CDR3 in DNA: TGTGCCAGCTGCAAACGCTCCGGGACACCGTACGAGCAGTACTTC. Its protein product is CASCKRSGTPYEQYF.

The CDR3 DNA reads TGTGCCAGCAGTTACCGGGTAAATGAGCAGTTCTTC. Translation gives CASSYRVNEQFF. V usage is TRBV6-6 and J usage is TRBJ2-1; no clear D gene. The CDR3 covers 12 residues. Trimming stripped 2 bases from V and 7 bases from J, with 6 bases between. From germline, CDR1 is MNHNY and CDR2 SVGAGI (reference sequence).